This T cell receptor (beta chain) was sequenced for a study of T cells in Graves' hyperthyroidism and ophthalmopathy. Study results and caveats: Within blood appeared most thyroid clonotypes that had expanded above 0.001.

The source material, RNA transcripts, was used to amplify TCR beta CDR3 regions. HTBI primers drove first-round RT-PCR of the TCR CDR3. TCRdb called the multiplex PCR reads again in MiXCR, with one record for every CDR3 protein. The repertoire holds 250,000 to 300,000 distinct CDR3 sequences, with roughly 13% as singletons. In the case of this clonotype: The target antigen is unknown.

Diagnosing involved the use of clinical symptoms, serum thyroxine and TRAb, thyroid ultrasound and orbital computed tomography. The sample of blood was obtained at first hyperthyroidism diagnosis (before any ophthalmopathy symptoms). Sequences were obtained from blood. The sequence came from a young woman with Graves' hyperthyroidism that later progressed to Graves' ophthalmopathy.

CDR3 amino acids: CASSVPKNYGYTF. The CDR3 DNA sequence: TGTGCCAGCAGTGTCCCAAAAAACTATGGCTACACCTTC. The chain links TRBV25-1 to TRBJ1-2, with D unclear. The V gene lost 4 bases and the J gene lost 2 bases, with 8 bases spanning the gap. Looked up from germline, CDR1 is MGHDK and CDR2 is SYGVNS. The CDR3 sequence is 13 residues long.